This TCR beta chain is drawn from a study of blood T cell repertoires in COVID-19. Study-wide background: The United States, Italy and Spain were the sources of the acute and convalescent COVID-19 samples.

The CDR3 is 17 amino acids. V was cut by 4 bases and J by 0 bases, with 13 bases left in between. Germline loops: CDR1 SGHDN, CDR2 FVKESK. This clone is a singleton in its sample. Data came from immunoSEQ multiplex PCR; TCRdb stores just in-frame clones and leaves some out. The data contain 70,000 to 95,000 clones, around 89% of them singletons. This receptor was identified in a man aged 70 or older with active or convalescent COVID-19. The chain joins TRBV14 to TRBJ2-6; D is perhaps TRBD1 (6 bases). The sequencing sample was made of peripheral blood. Here the CDR3 reads CASSPYRVSSGANVLTF. The CDR3 nucleotides are TGTGCCAGCAGCCCTTACAGGGTCAGCTCTGGGGCCAACGTCCTGACTTTC.